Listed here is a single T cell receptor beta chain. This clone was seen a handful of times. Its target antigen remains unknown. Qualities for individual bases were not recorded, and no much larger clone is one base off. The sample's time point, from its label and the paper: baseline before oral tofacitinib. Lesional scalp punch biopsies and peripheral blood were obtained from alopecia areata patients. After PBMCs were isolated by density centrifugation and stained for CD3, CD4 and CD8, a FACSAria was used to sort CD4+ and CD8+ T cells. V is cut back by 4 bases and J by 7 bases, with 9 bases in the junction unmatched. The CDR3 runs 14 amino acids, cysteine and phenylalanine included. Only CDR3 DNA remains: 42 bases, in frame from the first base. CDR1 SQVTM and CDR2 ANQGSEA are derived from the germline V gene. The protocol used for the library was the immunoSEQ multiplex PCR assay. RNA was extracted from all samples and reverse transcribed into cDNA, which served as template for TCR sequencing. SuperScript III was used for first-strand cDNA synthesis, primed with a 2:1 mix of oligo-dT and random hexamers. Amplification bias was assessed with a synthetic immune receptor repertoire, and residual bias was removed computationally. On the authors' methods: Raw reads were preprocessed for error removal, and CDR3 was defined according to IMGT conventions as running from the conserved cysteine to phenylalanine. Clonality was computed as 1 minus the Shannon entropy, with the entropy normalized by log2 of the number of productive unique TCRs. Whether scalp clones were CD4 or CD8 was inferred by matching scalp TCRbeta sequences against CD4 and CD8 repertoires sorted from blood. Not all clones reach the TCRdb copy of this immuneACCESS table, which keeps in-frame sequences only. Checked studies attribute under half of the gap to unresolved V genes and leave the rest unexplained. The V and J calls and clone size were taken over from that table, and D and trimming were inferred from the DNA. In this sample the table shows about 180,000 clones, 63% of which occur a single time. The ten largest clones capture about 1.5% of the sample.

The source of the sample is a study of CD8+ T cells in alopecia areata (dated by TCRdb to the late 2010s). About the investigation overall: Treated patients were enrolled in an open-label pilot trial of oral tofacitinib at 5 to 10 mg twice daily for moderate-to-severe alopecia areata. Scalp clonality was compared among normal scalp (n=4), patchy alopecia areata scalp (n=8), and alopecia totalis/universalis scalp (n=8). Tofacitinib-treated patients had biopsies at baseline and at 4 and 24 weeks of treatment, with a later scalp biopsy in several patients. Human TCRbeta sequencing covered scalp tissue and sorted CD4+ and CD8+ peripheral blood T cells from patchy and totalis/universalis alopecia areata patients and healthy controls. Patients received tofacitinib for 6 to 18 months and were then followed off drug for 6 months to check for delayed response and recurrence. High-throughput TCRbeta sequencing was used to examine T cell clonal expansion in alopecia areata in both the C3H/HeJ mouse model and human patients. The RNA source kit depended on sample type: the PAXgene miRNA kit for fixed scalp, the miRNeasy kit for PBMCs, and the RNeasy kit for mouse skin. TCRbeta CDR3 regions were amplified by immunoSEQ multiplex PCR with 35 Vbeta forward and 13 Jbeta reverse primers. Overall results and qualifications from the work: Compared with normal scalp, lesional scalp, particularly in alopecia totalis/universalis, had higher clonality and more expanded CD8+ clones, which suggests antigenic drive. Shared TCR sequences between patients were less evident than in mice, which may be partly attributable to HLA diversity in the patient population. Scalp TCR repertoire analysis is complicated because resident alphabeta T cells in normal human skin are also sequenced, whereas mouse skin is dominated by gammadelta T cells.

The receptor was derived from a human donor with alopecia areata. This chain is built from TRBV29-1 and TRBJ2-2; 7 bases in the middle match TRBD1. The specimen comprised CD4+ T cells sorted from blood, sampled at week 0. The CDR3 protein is CSVAPGTALGELFF. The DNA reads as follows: TGCAGCGTTGCTCCCGGGACAGCCCTCGGGGAGCTGTTTTTT.